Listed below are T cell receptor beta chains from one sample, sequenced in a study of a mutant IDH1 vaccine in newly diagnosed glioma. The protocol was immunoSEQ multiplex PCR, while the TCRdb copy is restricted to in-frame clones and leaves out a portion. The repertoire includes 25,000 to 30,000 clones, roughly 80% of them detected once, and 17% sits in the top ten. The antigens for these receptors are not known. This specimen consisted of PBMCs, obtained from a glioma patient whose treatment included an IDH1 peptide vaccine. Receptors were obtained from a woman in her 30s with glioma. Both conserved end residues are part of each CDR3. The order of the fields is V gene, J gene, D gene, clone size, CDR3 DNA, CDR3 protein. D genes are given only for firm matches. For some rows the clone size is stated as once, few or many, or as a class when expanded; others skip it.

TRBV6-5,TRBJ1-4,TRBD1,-,TGTGCCAGCAGCGACAGGGGGCGGGAAAAACTGTTTTTT,CASSDRGREKLFF
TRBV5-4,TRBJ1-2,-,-,TGTGCCAGCAGCTTGGCTGTTTTCTATGGCTACACCTTC,CASSLAVFYGYTF
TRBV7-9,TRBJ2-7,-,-,TGTGCCAGCAGCTTAGCCCAGGGTTTAGACTACGAGCAGTACTTC,CASSLAQGLDYEQYF
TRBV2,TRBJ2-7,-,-,TGTGCCAGCAGTGAGGAGGTTAGATCCTACGAGCAGTACTTC,CASSEEVRSYEQYF
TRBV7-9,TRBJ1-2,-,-,TGTGCCAGCAGCTTTACAGGAGGGAACTATGGCTACACCTTC,CASSFTGGNYGYTF
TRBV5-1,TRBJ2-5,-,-,TGCGCCAGCAGAGACAGCGGGACATCATTGAGGGAGACCCAGTACTTC,CASRDSGTSLRETQYF
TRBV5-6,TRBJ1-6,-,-,TGTGCCAGCATCCCCGGATCCGGCTCCTATAATTCACCCCTCCACTTT,CASIPGSGSYNSPLHF
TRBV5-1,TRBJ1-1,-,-,TGCGCCAGCAGCTTGGCCAGCGGTTCCTACACTGAAGCTTTCTTT,CASSLASGSYTEAFF
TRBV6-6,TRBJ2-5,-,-,TGTGCCAGCAGTTTATCGCAAGAGACCCAGTACTTC,CASSLSQETQYF
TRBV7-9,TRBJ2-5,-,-,TGTGCCAGCAGCTTAGGTCGGGTACAAGAGACCCAGTACTTC,CASSLGRVQETQYF
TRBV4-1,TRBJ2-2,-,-,TGCGCCAGCAGCCAAGGGGACGGGAACACCGGGGAGCTGTTTTTT,CASSQGDGNTGELFF
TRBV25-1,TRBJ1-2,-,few,TGTGCCAGCAGTGAATATTTGTCCGACCGGTTTGGTGGCTACACCTTC,CASSEYLSDRFGGYTF
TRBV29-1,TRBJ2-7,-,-,TGCAGCGTTGAAGCAGGGAGACCTTACGAGCAGTACTTC,CSVEAGRPYEQYF
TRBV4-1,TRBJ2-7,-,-,TGCGCCAGCAGCCAAGAAAGGGGCCCCTTATACGAGCAGTACTTC,CASSQERGPLYEQYF
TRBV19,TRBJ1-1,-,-,TGTGCCAGTAATGGACTCCTCCTTTCTCGGGCTTTCTTT,CASNGLLLSRAFF
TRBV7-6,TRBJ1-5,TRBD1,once,TGTGCCAGCAGCTTAGGGACAGGTCAGCCCCAGCATTTT,CASSLGTGQPQHF
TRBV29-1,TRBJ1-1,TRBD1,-,TGCAGCGGTGTGCAGGGGGCTGAAGCTTTCTTT,CSGVQGAEAFF
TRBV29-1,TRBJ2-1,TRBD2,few,TGCAGCGTCCAGACTAGCGGGGGGGACAATGAGCAGTTCTTC,CSVQTSGGDNEQFF
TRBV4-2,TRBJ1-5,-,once,TGTGCCAGCAGCCAATCCCTTAGTAATCAGCCCCAGCATTTT,CASSQSLSNQPQHF
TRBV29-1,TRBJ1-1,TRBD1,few,TGCAGCGGAAAGACAGGGGCGAACACTGAAGCTTTCTTT,CSGKTGANTEAFF
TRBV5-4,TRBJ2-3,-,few,TGTGCCAGCAGCCGGATGGGGGCTAGCCAGGGGGATACGCAGTATTTT,CASSRMGASQGDTQYF
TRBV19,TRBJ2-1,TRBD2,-,TGTGCCAGCGCGGGGGGACCCCTCTACAATGAGCAGTTCTTC,CASAGGPLYNEQFF